This passage covers 30 T cell receptor beta chains from one sample sequenced in a study of T-cell memory formation after mild COVID-19. TCRdb recomputed calls from the 5' RACE reads with MiXCR, one row per CDR3 protein. The sample has about half a million distinct CDR3 sequences; about 20% are singletons. The sample consisted of PBMCs or a T cell subset sorted from them (not recorded which). The receptors originated from an adult woman who had mild COVID-19 (a few samples of this study predate the infection). Cell type and time point are not known.

This clonotype was observed a few times. The chain couples TRBV7-9 to TRBJ2-3; D call uncertain. CDR1 is SEHNR, CDR2 FQNEAQ, per germline (reference sequence). The CDR3 runs to 14 residues. Trimming cost V 5 bases and J 2 bases, with 11 bases left between them. Written as DNA, the CDR3 is TGTGCCAGCAGCGAACCCCGGGCCACAGATACGCAGTATTTT. Protein: CASSEPRATDTQYF.

The V gene is TRBV4-1, the J gene TRBJ2-7; 9 bases are shared with TRBD1. Per the germline V gene, CDR1 is MGHRA and CDR2 is YSYEKL. The CDR3 runs 14 residues. The V segment lost 4 bases and the J segment 3 bases; nucleotides outside the gene matches: 4. The CDR3 nucleotides read TGCGCCAGCAGCCCCCGGGACAGGGACTACGAGCAGTACTTC. Its protein product is CASSPRDRDYEQYF.

The chain recombines TRBV10-3 with TRBJ2-5; 13 bases align to TRBD2. After removal of 8 bases from V and 2 bases from J, the junction contained 5 bases not matched to a gene. Per germline, CDR1 ENHRY and CDR2 SYGVKD. The CDR3 is 15 amino acids. The CDR3 spells CAIGGTSGTQETQYF. The CDR3 DNA follows: TGTGCCATCGGGGGGACTAGCGGGACACAAGAGACCCAGTACTTC.

This chain joins TRBV10-3 and TRBJ2-1, with 7 nucleotides matching TRBD2. This CDR3 spans 18 amino acids. J gave up 4 bases and V 7 bases, and 19 bases lay outside the gene matches. Germline assignment: CDR1 ENHRY and CDR2 SYGVKD. CDR3 bases: TGTGCCATCAAGGCGTCCGGACAACGGGCGGGAGCTTACAATGAGCAGTTCTTC. As protein: CAIKASGQRAGAYNEQFF.

This chain uses TRBV7-9 with TRBJ2-1, with 9 bases lining up with TRBD2. The V segment lost 1 base and the J segment 8 bases; nucleotides outside the gene matches: 6. There are 15 residues in the CDR3. Germline CDR1 is SEHNR and CDR2 is FQNEAQ (reference sequence). Written as DNA, the CDR3 is TGTGCCAGCAGCTTAGTAGCGGGAGAGTTCGATGAGCAGTTCTTC. Protein: CASSLVAGEFDEQFF.

The genes are TRBV13 and TRBJ1-1; 7 bases agree with TRBD1. The CDR3 is made up of 14 amino acids. CDR1 and CDR2 from the germline V gene are PRHDT and FYEKMQ (reference sequence). V trimming: 4 bases; J trimming: 5 bases; junction bases outside the gene matches: 7. CDR3 in amino acids: CASSSGQEGTEAFF. CDR3 DNA: TGTGCCAGCAGCTCCGGACAGGAAGGGACTGAAGCTTTCTTT.

The chain couples TRBV10-3 to TRBJ2-3, with 10 bases identical to TRBD2. Germline V gives CDR1 ENHRY, CDR2 SYGVKD. This CDR3 spans 17 amino acids. V dropped 8 bases and J dropped 0; count of bases not matched to a gene: 11. The DNA for the CDR3 is TGTGCCATCCGCCCTAGCGGGAGTCTCCCTAGCACAGATACGCAGTATTTT. This codes for CAIRPSGSLPSTDTQYF.

The J gene is TRBJ2-1, the V gene TRBV7-2, with 7 bases aligning to TRBD1. The CDR3 loop spans 16 amino acids. J gave up 8 bases and V 6 bases, and 16 bases lay outside the gene matches. CDR1 SGHTA and CDR2 FQGNSA come from the germline V gene. The CDR3 loop is CASSPGGLRRGYEQFF. CDR3 in DNA: TGTGCCAGCAGTCCAGGGGGTCTCCGCCGCGGGTATGAGCAGTTCTTC.

V is TRBV30 and J is TRBJ1-1, with D unclear. Germline V gene sequence: CDR1 GTSNPN, CDR2 SVGIG (reference sequence). This CDR3 spans 12 amino acids. V was cut by 8 bases and J by 3 bases, with 13 bases left in between. The CDR3 sequence: CAAQGLHTEAFF. The CDR3 DNA reads TGTGCCGCCCAAGGGTTGCACACTGAAGCTTTCTTT.

The chain couples TRBV29-1 to TRBJ2-1; maybe TRBD1 (7 bases). CDR1 is SQVTM and CDR2 is ANQGSEA in the germline V gene. The CDR3 consists of 14 residues. Trimming left V 7 bases short and J 7 bases short, with 20 bases between. CDR3 loop: CSAGGTSRGNEQFF. The CDR3 DNA follows: TGCAGCGCTGGGGGGACATCCAGGGGGAATGAGCAGTTCTTC.

The rearrangement links TRBV12-3 or TRBV12-4 to TRBJ2-7; 8 positions agree with TRBD1. The J segment lost 5 bases and the V segment lost 2 bases, leaving 2 bases of the junction unmatched. The CDR3 has 13 residues. The CDR3 nucleotides read TGTGCCAGCAGTTTACCAGGGGGCCACGAGCAGTACTTC. Its protein is CASSLPGGHEQYF.

Only a few counts were recorded for this clonotype. The chain recombines TRBV27 with TRBJ2-7; 8 bases map to TRBD1. The CDR3 runs to 15 residues. In germline, CDR1 is MNHEY, CDR2 SMNVEV (reference sequence). V gave up 6 bases and J gave up 4 bases; unmatched junction bases: 11. The chain's CDR3 is CASRPGGYPSYEQYF. DNA for the CDR3: TGTGCCAGCAGGCCAGGGGGCTACCCCTCTTACGAGCAGTACTTC.

In this sample, this clonotype is medium-sized. This chain joins TRBV7-9 and TRBJ1-2, with a possible D match to TRBD1 (6 bases). The V end was cut by 5 bases, the J end by 8 bases, with 15 bases between. The CDR3 runs to 13 residues. CDR1 and CDR2 from the germline V gene are SEHNR and FQNEAQ (reference sequence). CDR3 sequence: CASSDRTVWGYTF. In nucleotides, the CDR3 is TGTGCCAGCAGCGACCGGACAGTGTGGGGCTACACCTTC.

CDR3 loop: CSVEWERHYGYTF. The DNA of the CDR3 is TGCAGCGTTGAATGGGAACGGCACTATGGCTACACCTTC. The rearrangement uses TRBV29-1 and TRBJ1-2; no reliable D call. V lost 2 bases and J 3 bases, leaving 10 bases between the germline ends. Germline CDR1 reads SQVTM; CDR2 reads ANQGSEA. This CDR3 is built from 13 residues.

The rearrangement joins TRBV6-2 or TRBV6-3 to TRBJ1-2; D may be TRBD1 (5 bases). This CDR3 region has 14 residues. Germline V CDR1 and CDR2: MNHEY, SVGEGT. With 2 bases removed from V and 2 bases from J, the gap between germline ends came to 9 bases. The CDR3 DNA reads as TGTGCCAGCAGTTACCAGGGTTGGAACTATGGCTACACCTTC. As protein: CASSYQGWNYGYTF.

This clonotype is a singleton in its sample. V usage is TRBV10-3 and J usage is TRBJ1-1; D gene ambiguous. This CDR3 is 12 amino acids long. Trimming took off 0 bases at V and 8 bases at J, with 7 bases between the two ends. Germline CDR1 is ENHRY and CDR2 is SYGVKD. The CDR3 DNA sequence: TGTGCCATCAGTGAGTCGGAGATAGAAGCTTTCTTT. Its protein is CAISESEIEAFF.

Only one count was recorded for this clonotype. At one boundary the junction diverges from the germline segment, which might be a read error. This chain connects TRBV5-5 to TRBJ1-5; 8 nucleotides align to TRBD1. Looked up from germline, CDR1 is SGHKS and CDR2 is YYEKEE (reference sequence). The CDR3 extends over 15 amino acids. This chain's CDR3 is CSSSPGAGGNQPQHF. The CDR3 coding sequence is TGTTCCAGCAGCCCAGGGGCAGGGGGCAACCAGCCCCAGCATTTT.

The chain joins TRBV20-1 to TRBJ2-1; D is ambiguous. The length of the CDR3 is 14 residues. Trimming stripped 1 base from V and 4 bases from J, with 11 bases between. Germline V gene sequence: CDR1 DFQATT, CDR2 SNEGSKA (reference sequence). The CDR3 sequence is CSARVPPPYNEQFF. DNA for the CDR3: TGCAGTGCTAGAGTGCCACCCCCGTACAATGAGCAGTTCTTC.

The rearrangement links TRBV29-1 to TRBJ2-4, with 9 bases identical to TRBD1. The CDR3 runs 14 residues. CDR1 and CDR2 (germline): SQVTM, ANQGSEA. J was trimmed by 3 bases and V by 8 bases; bases with no gene match: 8. In DNA, the CDR3 is TGCAGCATCTTACAGGGGGCCGTCAAAAACATTCAGTACTTC. Amino acids: CSILQGAVKNIQYF.

This clonotype was counted a few times. The chain employs TRBV29-1 and TRBJ2-2; no definite D call. The CDR3 runs 13 residues. Germline V lookup: CDR1 SQVTM, CDR2 ANQGSEA. V was cut by 1 base and J by 4 bases, with 7 bases left in between. DNA for the CDR3: TGCAGCGTTGAAGCAGGATTCACCGGGGAGCTGTTTTTT. Translating it yields CSVEAGFTGELFF.

The table lists this clonotype with a few counts. As DNA, the CDR3 is TGTGCCAGCAGCTTGAGGGAGGGAGTTGCTAAAGAGACCCAGTACTTC. Translated, it gives CASSLREGVAKETQYF. This rearrangement joins TRBV5-8 to TRBJ2-5, with 7 bases identical to TRBD2. The germline V gene has CDR1 SGHTS and CDR2 YDEGEE. This CDR3 comprises 16 residues. With V trimmed by 1 base and J by 3 bases, 9 bases remained unmatched. The entire variable domain, with the rest obtained from reference TRBV5-8 and TRBJ2-5, is as follows: EAGVTQSPTHLIKTRGQQATLRCSPISGHTSVYWYQQALGLGLQFLLWYDEGEERNRGNFPPRFSGRQFPNYSSELNVNALELEDSALYLCASSLREGVAKETQYFGPGTRLLVL.

This clonotype occurred a few times. The chain joins TRBV13 to TRBJ2-7, with 10 bases fitting TRBD2. CDR1 is PRHDT and CDR2 is FYEKMQ in the germline V gene (reference sequence). With 5 bases clipped from V and 3 bases from J, the junction kept 7 bases outside the gene matches. The CDR3 extends over 15 amino acids. Written as DNA, the CDR3 is TGTGCCAGCAGCCCGAGGACTAGCGGAGACTACGAGCAGTACTTC. Amino acids: CASSPRTSGDYEQYF.

This clonotype was seen many times. The chain couples TRBV7-9 to TRBJ2-7; D not resolved. The germline gives CDR1 SEHNR, CDR2 FQNEAQ (reference sequence). The CDR3 totals 14 residues. Trimming shortened V by 7 bases and J by 4 bases, and 17 bases separated the two germline ends. CDR3 loop: CASISSASGYEQYF. The CDR3 nucleotides are TGTGCCAGCATCTCAAGTGCCAGTGGATACGAGCAGTACTTC.

This clonotype occurred a few times. V is TRBV7-2 and J is TRBJ2-1; 10 positions match TRBD2. CDR1 and CDR2 (germline): SGHTA, FQGNSA. CDR3 length equals 18 residues. V gave up 0 bases and J gave up 5 bases; unmatched junction bases: 10. The CDR3 here is CASSLAYVVGLANNEQFF. CDR3 coding DNA: TGTGCCAGCAGCTTAGCGTATGTGGTGGGACTAGCGAACAATGAGCAGTTCTTC.

This clonotype was detected a few times. In nucleotides, the CDR3 is TGTGCCATCAGTGAGCGGGGGACAGGGGATGGCACTGAAGCTTTCTTT. Its protein is CAISERGTGDGTEAFF. The rearrangement joins TRBV10-3 to TRBJ1-1, with 10 bases matching TRBD1. Looked up from germline, CDR1 is ENHRY and CDR2 is SYGVKD. The CDR3 length is 16 residues. The V segment lost 2 bases and the J segment 4 bases; nucleotides outside the gene matches: 7.

The chain uses TRBV19 and TRBJ2-7; D possibly corresponds to TRBD2 (7 bases). V lost 5 bases and J 3 bases, leaving 17 bases between the germline ends. CDR3 length: 15 amino acids. Germline V gene lookup returns CDR1 LNHDA and CDR2 SQIVND (reference sequence). CDR3 DNA: TGTGCCAGTAGTCCCCGGGGGGCACCCTACTACGAGCAGTACTTC. Translating it yields CASSPRGAPYYEQYF.

V gene TRBV4-1 combines with J gene TRBJ2-3; 12 bases agree with TRBD2. Unmatched junction bases numbered 14, after V lost 7 bases and J lost 0 bases. The CDR3 sequence is 19 residues long. Germline V gene data show CDR1 as MGHRA and CDR2 as YSYEKL. This CDR3 is CASTPIGLAGTRSTDTQYF. For the CDR3, the DNA is TGCGCCAGCACCCCGATAGGACTAGCGGGGACCCGTAGCACAGATACGCAGTATTTT.

This clonotype appeared many times. In nucleotides, the CDR3 is TGTGCCAGCAGTTACTCCGACATTCTGAACACCGGGGAGCTGTTTTTT. Protein product: CASSYSDILNTGELFF. The chain recombines TRBV6-5 with TRBJ2-2, with no clear D. This CDR3 has 16 residues. Between the trimmed V and J ends, which lost 0 bases and 1 base, there was a span of 9 bases. Germline V gene data show CDR1 as MNHEY and CDR2 as SVGAGI.

A note on this clonotype: A junction end diverges from the germline sequence, so it may reflect a read error. The rearrangement joins TRBV7-7 to TRBJ2-6, with 8 bases matching TRBD1. In germline, CDR1 is SSHAT, CDR2 FNYEAQ (reference sequence). This CDR3 region has 13 residues. The chain's CDR3 is CASSLDRGDVLTF. The CDR3 region has the DNA TGTGCTAGCAGCTTAGACAGGGGTGACGTCCTGACTTTC.

There are a few counts of this clonotype. J is TRBJ2-3 and V is TRBV5-4; TRBD2 is a possible D gene (6 bases). The V gene's germline CDR1 is SGHNT and CDR2 YYREEE (reference sequence). Trimming left V 1 base short and J 0 bases short, with 9 bases between. CDR3 length equals 15 residues. CDR3 amino acids: CASSLRAGSTDTQYF. The CDR3 nucleotides read TGTGCCAGCAGCTTGAGGGCGGGAAGCACAGATACGCAGTATTTT.